These 4 T cell receptor beta chains came from one sample sequenced in a study of T-cell reconstitution after alpha-beta-depleted transplantation in children. Preparing the TCRbeta library involved the use of unique molecular identifiers. TCRdb re-analysed the PCR reads in MiXCR, keeping a single row per CDR3 protein. The table includes some 220,000 distinct CDR3 sequences, around 9.5% detected once. Sequencing used PBMCs from the stem cell graft donor, obtained from the stem cell graft. These receptors all come from a human donor who donated a stem cell graft to a child with acute lymphoblastic leukemia.

The chain has TRBV12-3 or TRBV12-4 and TRBJ2-3, with D maybe TRBD2 (5 bases). The CDR3 contains 13 residues. The V end was cut by 6 bases, the J end by 2 bases, with 9 bases between. The CDR3 here is CASRTRVTDTQYF. Written as DNA, the CDR3 is TGTGCCAGCAGGACGAGGGTCACAGATACGCAGTATTTT.

At least ten counts were recorded for this clonotype. This chain links TRBV24-1 with TRBJ2-1; 9 positions agree with TRBD1. Germline V gene sequence: CDR1 KGHDR, CDR2 SFDVKD. The CDR3 runs 16 residues. J gave up 4 bases and V 4 bases, and 7 bases lay outside the gene matches. Here the CDR3 DNA reads TGTGCCACCAGTGACGCGAGGGGGACAGGGTACAATGAGCAGTTCTTC. The encoded protein is CATSDARGTGYNEQFF.

This clonotype occurred many times. The rearrangement joins TRBV6-5 to TRBJ1-2; D unresolved. V was shortened by 0 bases and J by 11 bases, with 22 bases between the two germline ends. The germline V gene encodes CDR1 MNHEY and CDR2 SVGAGI. The CDR3 is made up of 16 amino acids. For the CDR3, the DNA is TGTGCCAGCAGTTACTCGAAAGAACAGCTCGATCCAAAGTACACCTTC. Protein: CASSYSKEQLDPKYTF.

The table lists this clonotype with a few counts. The CDR3 spells CASRKGQIYEQYF. The CDR3 DNA is TGTGCCAGCAGGAAGGGACAGATCTACGAGCAGTACTTC. The chain combines TRBV12-3 or TRBV12-4 with TRBJ2-7; 7 nucleotides line up with TRBD1. With V trimmed by 6 bases and J by 3 bases, 5 bases remained unmatched. This CDR3 has 13 amino acids.